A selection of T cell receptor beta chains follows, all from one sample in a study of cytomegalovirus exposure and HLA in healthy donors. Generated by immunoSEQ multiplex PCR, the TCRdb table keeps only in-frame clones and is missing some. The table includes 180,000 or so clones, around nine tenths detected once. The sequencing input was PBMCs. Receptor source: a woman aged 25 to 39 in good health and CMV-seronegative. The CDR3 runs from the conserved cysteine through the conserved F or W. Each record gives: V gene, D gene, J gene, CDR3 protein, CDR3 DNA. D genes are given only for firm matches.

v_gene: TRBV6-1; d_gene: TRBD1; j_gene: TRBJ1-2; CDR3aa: CASREGQGGGYGYTF; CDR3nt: TGTGCCAGCCGGGAAGGACAGGGTGGTGGGTATGGCTACACCTTC
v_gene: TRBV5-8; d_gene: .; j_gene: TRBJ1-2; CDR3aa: CASRRSGTSYGYTF; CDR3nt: TGTGCCAGCAGGCGTAGCGGGACATCCTATGGCTACACCTTC
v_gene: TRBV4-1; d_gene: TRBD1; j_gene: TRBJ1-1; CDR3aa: CASSQSPQGAGTEAFF; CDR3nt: TGCGCCAGCAGCCAGTCACCCCAGGGGGCCGGCACTGAAGCTTTCTTT
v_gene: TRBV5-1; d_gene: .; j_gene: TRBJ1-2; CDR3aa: CASSLEVLGYKGSYGYTF; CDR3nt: TGCGCCAGCAGCTTGGAGGTTCTTGGGTACAAGGGGTCCTATGGCTACACCTTC
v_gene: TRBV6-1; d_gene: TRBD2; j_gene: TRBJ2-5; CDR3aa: CASSWTSGGAETQYF; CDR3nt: TGTGCCAGCAGTTGGACTAGCGGGGGGGCGGAGACCCAGTACTTC
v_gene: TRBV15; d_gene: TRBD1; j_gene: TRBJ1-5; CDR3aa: CATAGTDSNQPQHF; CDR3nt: TGTGCCACTGCGGGGACAGATAGCAATCAGCCCCAGCATTTT
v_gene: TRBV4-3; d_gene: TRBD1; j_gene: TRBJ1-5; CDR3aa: CASSQTGGSNQPQHF; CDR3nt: TGCGCCAGCAGCCAAACAGGGGGAAGCAATCAGCCCCAGCATTTT
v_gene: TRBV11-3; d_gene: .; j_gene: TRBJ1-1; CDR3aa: CASSLGEYTEAFF; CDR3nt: TGTGCCAGCAGCTTAGGAGAGTACACTGAAGCTTTCTTT
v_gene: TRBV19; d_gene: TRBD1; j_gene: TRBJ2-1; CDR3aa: CASADRVGIYNEQFF; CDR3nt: TGTGCCAGTGCTGACAGGGTTGGAATTTACAATGAGCAGTTCTTC
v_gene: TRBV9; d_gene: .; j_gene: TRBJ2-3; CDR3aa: CASSADYTDTQYF; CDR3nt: TGTGCCAGCAGCGCCGACTACACAGATACGCAGTATTTT
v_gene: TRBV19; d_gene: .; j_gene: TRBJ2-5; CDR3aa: CASTHRETQYF; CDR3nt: TGTGCCAGTACCCACCGGGAGACCCAGTACTTC
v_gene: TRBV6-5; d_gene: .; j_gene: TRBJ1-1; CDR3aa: CASSPRQRLNTEAFF; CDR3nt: TGTGCCAGCAGTCCCCGACAGCGATTGAACACTGAAGCTTTCTTT
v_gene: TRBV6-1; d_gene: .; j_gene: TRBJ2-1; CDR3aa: CASSEVRTDNEQFF; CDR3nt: TGTGCCAGCAGTGAAGTCAGGACAGACAATGAGCAGTTCTTC